The present T cell receptor (beta chain) was sequenced within a study of blood T cell repertoires in COVID-19. About the study: The United States, Italy and Spain supplied acute and convalescent COVID-19 samples. PBMCs, B-cell-depleted T cells, or T cells provided the cDNA or gDNA that made up the material.

Trimming shortened V by 3 bases and J by 3 bases, and 12 bases separated the two germline ends. Looked up from germline, CDR1 is DFQATT and CDR2 is SNEGSKA (reference sequence). The CDR3 length is 14 residues. Authors' processing steps: Quantification of nucleated cells was approximated via reference gene primer amplification. Repertoires were generated with immunoSEQ multiplex PCR, while TCRdb's copy carries only in-frame clones and drops some. That table furnishes V, J and clone size, whereas the DNA furnished D and trimming. The sample lists roughly 190,000 clones, 75% to 90% occurring once. The TCR originated in a woman aged 60 to 75 with acute or convalescent COVID-19. Source material: peripheral blood. The chain employs TRBV20-1 and TRBJ1-5, with D perhaps TRBD1 (5 bases). CDR3 DNA: TGCAGTGCTAGTGTGGGGCAGAACAATCAGCCCCAGCATTTT. Translated: CSASVGQNNQPQHF.